These 15 T cell receptor beta chains came from one sample sequenced in a study of blood T cell repertoires in COVID-19. TCRdb's table, derived via immunoSEQ multiplex PCR, lists solely in-frame clones and lacks some. The table includes 90,000 to 95,000 clones, 88% detected once. Sequenced material: peripheral blood. Receptor source: an elderly woman with active COVID-19.

The gene calls are TRBV2 and TRBJ2-1; D possibly corresponds to TRBD2 (6 bases). Looked up from germline, CDR1 is SNHLY and CDR2 is FYNNEI. V gave up 10 bases and J gave up 4 bases, with 20 bases separating them. CDR3 length equals 15 residues. The CDR3 sequence is CAIDSRGERYNEQFF. For the CDR3, the DNA is TGTGCCATAGATAGCCGCGGGGAGAGGTACAATGAGCAGTTCTTC.

V is TRBV29-1 and J is TRBJ2-1; 14 bases are shared with TRBD2. In germline, CDR1 is SQVTM, CDR2 ANQGSEA. The CDR3 is 15 amino acids. Trimming at V came to 7 bases and at J to 9 bases, leaving 11 bases not matched to a gene. CDR3 sequence: CSADVPGLAGVEQFF. In DNA, the CDR3 is TGCAGCGCCGACGTCCCGGGACTAGCGGGAGTTGAGCAGTTCTTC.

This rearrangement joins TRBV28 to TRBJ1-2, with TRBD1 matching 10 bases. Germline CDR1 and CDR2: MDHEN and SYDVKM. The CDR3 contains 14 residues. The V segment lost 5 bases and the J segment 7 bases; nucleotides outside the gene matches: 7. CDR3 in DNA: TGTGCCAGCAGTATATTGACAGGGGGCGGTGGCTACACCTTC. It specifies CASSILTGGGGYTF.

The CDR3 DNA sequence: TGTGCCAGCAGCTTATCGGGGGGGTATGGCTACACCTTC. It specifies CASSLSGGYGYTF. This chain uses TRBV7-9 with TRBJ1-2; TRBD1 might be the D (5 bases). Germline CDR1 reads SEHNR; CDR2 reads FQNEAQ (reference sequence). V lost 2 bases and J 5 bases, leaving 9 bases between the germline ends. The CDR3 runs to 13 residues.

The table lists this clone with a count of one. This chain joins TRBV11-2 and TRBJ2-7; D might be TRBD2 (6 bases). Per the germline V gene, CDR1 is SGHAT and CDR2 is FQNNGV. This CDR3 comprises 14 residues. V shed 7 bases and J shed 3 bases, with 16 bases lying between them. CDR3 region: CASNTASVNYEQYF. Here the CDR3 DNA reads TGTGCCAGCAACACGGCTAGCGTAAACTACGAGCAGTACTTC. The full variable domain, its missing parts supplied by reference TRBV11-2 and TRBJ2-7, is EAGVAQSPRYKIIEKRQSVAFWCNPISGHATLYWYQQILGQGPKLLIQFQNNGVVDDSQLPKDRFSAERLKGVDSTLKIQPAKLEDSAVYLCASNTASVNYEQYFGPGTRLTVT.

This clone was seen only once. This chain uses TRBV21-1 with TRBJ1-6; TRBD1, the table's D call, lacks a check against the DNA. TRBV21-1 is a documented pseudogene. The CDR3 has 15 amino acids. The CDR3 sequence: CASSVRQGENSPLHF. The CDR3 bases are TGTGCCAGCAGCGTGAGACAGGGAGAGAATTCACCCCTCCACTTT.

The chain is built from TRBV7-2 and TRBJ2-2; 7 nucleotides line up with TRBD2. V trimming: 5 bases; J trimming: 1 base; junction bases outside the gene matches: 7. Germline V gives CDR1 SGHTA, CDR2 FQGNSA. The CDR3 covers 16 residues. Written as DNA, the CDR3 is TGTGCCAGCAGCCCGGCGGGAGCCGGGAACACCGGGGAGCTGTTTTTT. Translating it yields CASSPAGAGNTGELFF.

This rearrangement joins TRBV24-1 to TRBJ2-1; TRBD2 aligns across 10 bases. V gave up 4 bases and J gave up 5 bases; unmatched junction bases: 7. Germline CDR1 KGHDR, CDR2 SFDVKD. The CDR3 consists of 16 residues. This CDR3 reads CATSDPTSGLNNEQFF. The CDR3, as DNA: TGTGCCACCAGTGACCCGACTAGCGGGTTGAACAATGAGCAGTTCTTC.

The chain uses TRBV7-3 and TRBJ1-1; D perhaps matches TRBD1 (5 bases). The ends were cut back, 5 bases at V and 6 bases at J, with 10 bases in the middle. Germline CDR1 SGHTA, CDR2 FQGTGA. This CDR3 contains 12 residues. The CDR3 reads CASSNRGAEAFF. In DNA, the CDR3 is TGTGCCAGCAGCAATCGGGGGGCTGAAGCTTTCTTT.

Only a few counts were recorded for this clone. The chain combines TRBV3-1 (or the pseudogene TRBV3-2) with TRBJ2-1; the match to TRBD2 covers 10 bases. This CDR3 contains 17 residues. The germline gives CDR1 LGHDT, CDR2 YNNKEL (reference sequence). Germline trimming cut 5 bases from V and 4 bases from J; bases unmatched to any gene: 11. The CDR3 protein is CASSSRRTSGIYNEQFF. CDR3 DNA sequence: TGTGCCAGCAGCTCGAGACGGACTAGCGGAATATACAATGAGCAGTTCTTC.

The chain recombines TRBV5-6 with TRBJ2-5; TRBD1 matches at 9 bases. Looked up from germline, CDR1 is SGHDT and CDR2 is YYEEEE. The CDR3 has 17 amino acids. Losses at the gene ends were 3 bases for V and 5 bases for J; bases not matched to a gene: 14. As DNA, the CDR3 is TGTGCCAGCAGCTCGGTAATCAGGACAGGGGTAACGGAGACCCAGTACTTC. This gives the protein CASSSVIRTGVTETQYF. The entire variable domain, with the rest obtained from reference TRBV5-6 and TRBJ2-5, is as follows: DAGVTQSPTHLIKTRGQQVTLRCSPKSGHDTVSWYQQALGQGPQFIFQYYEEEERQRGNFPDRFSGHQFPNYSSELNVNALLLGDSALYLCASSSVIRTGVTETQYFGPGTRLLVL.

The gene calls are TRBV5-1 and TRBJ2-7, with TRBD1 identical over 9 bases. The CDR3 consists of 18 residues. J was trimmed by 1 base and V by 4 bases; bases with no gene match: 15. The germline gives CDR1 SGHRS, CDR2 YFSETQ. The CDR3 loop is CASSTGHLTGGSSYEQYF. The CDR3 bases are TGCGCCAGCAGCACGGGTCATTTGACAGGGGGAAGTTCCTACGAGCAGTACTTC.

CDR3: CASSWERTGSSPLHF. The CDR3 bases are TGTGCCAGCAGCTGGGAGAGGACAGGGAGTTCACCCCTCCACTTT. The gene calls are TRBV14 and TRBJ1-6; 8 nucleotides match TRBD1. Trimming removed 5 bases from V and 9 bases from J; junction bases left unmatched: 9. The CDR3 is 15 residues long. The germline V gene has CDR1 SGHDN and CDR2 FVKESK.

The rearrangement links TRBV6-2 or TRBV6-3 to TRBJ1-2; 7 bases agree with TRBD1. Unmatched junction bases numbered 5, after V lost 0 bases and J lost 4 bases. The CDR3 length is 15 residues. The germline V gene has CDR1 MNHEY and CDR2 SVGEGT. CDR3 nucleotides: TGTGCCAGCAGTTACTCGGACCGGGACAGCTATGGCTACACCTTC. Its translation is CASSYSDRDSYGYTF.

The rearrangement joins TRBV7-2 to TRBJ2-7, with TRBD1 as a possible D gene (5 bases). Between the trimmed V and J ends, which lost 5 bases and 2 bases, there was a span of 13 bases. The CDR3 is made up of 14 amino acids. Germline lookup yields CDR1 SGHTA and CDR2 FQGNSA. In nucleotides, the CDR3 is TGTGCCAGCAGCCCGCCTCCGGACACCTACGAGCAGTACTTC. Protein product: CASSPPPDTYEQYF. Variable domain in full (rest from reference TRBV7-2 and TRBJ2-7): GAGVSQSPSNKVTEKGKDVELRCDPISGHTALYWYRQSLGQGLEFLIYFQGNSAPDKSGLPSDRFSAERTGGSVSTLTIQRTQQEDSAVYLCASSPPPDTYEQYFGPGTRLTVT.